These T cell receptor beta chains were read from a single sample in a study of OX40 agonist ivuxolimab in advanced cancers. This table comes from immunoSEQ multiplex PCR, and its TCRdb copy is limited to in-frame clones, with some not included. Of tens of thousands of clones listed, roughly nine tenths are singletons. The sequenced sample was CD4+ or CD8+ T cells sorted from blood, obtained in a trial of the OX40 agonist ivuxolimab. The receptors here all came from an adult with an advanced solid tumor such as melanoma, head and neck, liver or kidney cancer. CDR3s include the opening cysteine and the closing phenylalanine or tryptophan. The D gene is left open where the match is weak. Rows may omit the clone size; those that give it use once, few, many or a size class.

d_call j_call clone_size v_call cdr3_nt cdr3_aa
TRBD1 TRBJ2-3 few TRBV7-6 TGTGCCAGCAGCCCCGCGGGACAGGGAAACACAGATACGCAGTATTTT CASSPAGQGNTDTQYF
- TRBJ2-1 once TRBV6-5 TGTGCCAGCAGTTACTCCCTAGCGCGCTCCTACAATGAGCAGTTCTTC CASSYSLARSYNEQFF
TRBD1 TRBJ2-7 - TRBV2 TGTGCCAGCAGTTGGGGCGGGACAGGGTTGGGCGAGCAGTACTTC CASSWGGTGLGEQYF
- TRBJ1-2 - TRBV11-2 TGTGCCAGCAGCTTAGGGCTTAACTATGGCTACACCTTC CASSLGLNYGYTF
TRBD1 TRBJ2-5 - TRBV30 TGTGCCTGGAGTGTAATCGGGACAGGGAGCGAGACCCAGTACTTC CAWSVIGTGSETQYF
TRBD2 TRBJ2-1 once TRBV11-2 TGTGCCAGCAGCACCGGGACTAGCGGGATATACTCCTACAATGAGCAGTTCTTC CASSTGTSGIYSYNEQFF
TRBD1 TRBJ1-2 few TRBV6-1 TGTGCCAGCAAAGGACAGGGGGCGTCATATGGCTACACCTTC CASKGQGASYGYTF
- TRBJ1-5 - TRBV6-1 TGTGCCAGCAGGCAGGGTTTTCAGCCCCAGCATTTT CASRQGFQPQHF
TRBD1 TRBJ1-1 - TRBV4-1 TGCGCCAGCAGCCAAGCAGGACAGGCGGGCACTGAAGCTTTCTTT CASSQAGQAGTEAFF
- TRBJ2-7 - TRBV18 TGTGCCAGCTCACCAGCAAGTGCAGCAACGCCTAACGAGCAGTACTTC CASSPASAATPNEQYF
- TRBJ1-1 - TRBV2 TGTGCCAGCAGTGAAGCGCAGGGGAAAAACACTGAAGCTTTCTTT CASSEAQGKNTEAFF
TRBD1 TRBJ2-5 - TRBV29-1 TGCAGCGCCACCACAGGGGGGGAGACCCAGTACTTC CSATTGGETQYF
- TRBJ1-2 - TRBV7-9 TGTGCCAGCAGCTTAGGGGGTTTTGGCTACACCTTC CASSLGGFGYTF
- TRBJ2-3 once TRBV5-4 TGTGCCAGCAGCTCCAAGTCCGATACGCAGTATTTT CASSSKSDTQYF
TRBD1 TRBJ2-7 - TRBV5-1 TGCGCCAGCAGCTTACAGGGGGCCATCGAGCAGTACTTC CASSLQGAIEQYF
- TRBJ2-2 - TRBV18 TGTGCCAGCTCACACTCGAACACCGGGGAGCTGTTTTTT CASSHSNTGELFF
- TRBJ2-3 - TRBV7-2 TGTGCCAGCAGCTTATTCAGGGGTCCGGGACTCTCGACAGATACGCAGTATTTT CASSLFRGPGLSTDTQYF
- TRBJ2-2 - TRBV2 TGTGCCAGCAGTGAAGCGGGGGGGCCTGCCGGGGAGCTGTTTTTT CASSEAGGPAGELFF
- TRBJ2-5 - TRBV11-3 TGTGCCAGCAGCTTGACAGGAGTCCAAGAGACCCAGTACTTC CASSLTGVQETQYF
- TRBJ2-1 - TRBV20-1 TGCAGTGCTATTAGAGATGAGCAGTTCTTC CSAIRDEQFF
TRBD2 TRBJ2-5 - TRBV5-1 TGCGCCAGCAGCTTCGATCCCCGGGGGGGCGAGACCCAGTACTTC CASSFDPRGGETQYF
- TRBJ2-5 - TRBV5-1 TGCGCCAGCAGCCCCACGGACTTCCAAGAGACCCAGTACTTC CASSPTDFQETQYF
TRBD1 TRBJ1-6 - TRBV5-4 TGTGCCAGCAGCTTGGAACAGGGGTGGTCACCCCTCCACTTT CASSLEQGWSPLHF
TRBD1 TRBJ2-2 - TRBV30 TGTGCCTGGGCGAGGGACAGGGGGCAGAGGGAGCTGTTTTTT CAWARDRGQRELFF
- TRBJ1-1 - TRBV25-1 TGTGCCAGCAGTGCACAGGGTAGTTACGCTGAAGCTTTCTTT CASSAQGSYAEAFF
- TRBJ2-1 - TRBV7-7 TGTGCTAGCAGCTTAGTTGGGGACAATGAGCAGTTCTTC CASSLVGDNEQFF
- TRBJ1-5 - TRBV2 TGTGCCAGCAGTACAGGGTTGGGCAATCAGCCCCAGCATTTT CASSTGLGNQPQHF
- TRBJ2-5 - TRBV5-1 TGCGCCAGCAGCTGGGACCGACGAAAGACCCAGTACTTC CASSWDRRKTQYF
- TRBJ1-5 - TRBV30 TGTGCCTGGAGTGGGGCACCACATCAGCCCCAGCATTTT CAWSGAPHQPQHF
- TRBJ1-1 - TRBV2 TGTGCCAGCGGTCGTCACACTGAAGCTTTCTTT CASGRHTEAFF
TRBD2 TRBJ2-3 - TRBV7-9 TGTGCCAGCAGCCCCGCTCCGGGACTAGCCACAGATACGCAGTATTTT CASSPAPGLATDTQYF
TRBD1 TRBJ2-2 - TRBV6-1 TGTGCCAGCAGTGCGGACAGGATCAGCACCGGGGAGCTGTTTTTT CASSADRISTGELFF
- TRBJ2-5 once TRBV5-1 TGCGCCAGCAGCTTGGGACAAGAGACCCAGTACTTC CASSLGQETQYF
- TRBJ1-1 few TRBV7-8 TGTGCCAGCAGCACGAAGAAGGTGAGCACTGAAGCTTTCTTT CASSTKKVSTEAFF
TRBD1 TRBJ2-3 - TRBV2 TGTGCCAGCAGGATGGACAGGACCACAGATACGCAGTATTTT CASRMDRTTDTQYF
TRBD2 TRBJ2-5 - TRBV5-1 TGCGCCAGCAGCCAGGGACTAGCGGGGGGGTACCAAGAGACCCAGTACTTC CASSQGLAGGYQETQYF
- TRBJ1-1 - TRBV5-4 TGTGCCAGCAGCCCGGAACGGGGCACTGAAGCTTTCTTT CASSPERGTEAFF
- TRBJ2-1 - TRBV10-3 TGTGCCACAGCAGTATCAAATGAGCAGTTCTTC CATAVSNEQFF
- TRBJ1-2 once TRBV25-1 TGTGCCAGCAGTGCGGGACGGAACTATGGCTACACCTTC CASSAGRNYGYTF
- TRBJ1-3 once TRBV4-2 TGTGCCAGCAGCCCAGGGTTAGCTTCAACAGGGGGAAACACCATATATTTT CASSPGLASTGGNTIYF
- TRBJ1-4 - TRBV27 TGTGCCAGCAGTTGGGCCGGGAGTACTAATGAAAAACTGTTTTTT CASSWAGSTNEKLFF
- TRBJ1-2 - TRBV9 TGTGCCAGCAGCGAACAGGGTCTAAACTATGGCTACACCTTC CASSEQGLNYGYTF
- TRBJ1-1 - TRBV30 TGTGCCTGGAGTGTACAAACAGCCCAGAACACTGAAGCTTTCTTT CAWSVQTAQNTEAFF
- TRBJ2-6 - TRBV10-2 TGCGCCAGCATGCGAGCCTTCTCTGGGGCCAACGTCCTGACTTTC CASMRAFSGANVLTF
- TRBJ2-7 - TRBV6-5 TGTGCCAGCACTGGACTTACCTACGAGCAGTACTTC CASTGLTYEQYF
- TRBJ2-3 once TRBV5-1 TGCGCCAGCAGAAAGGGAACCCTCGGCACAGATACGCAGTATTTT CASRKGTLGTDTQYF
- TRBJ2-2 - TRBV5-1 TGCGCCAGCAGTTCAAGAGGCGAGTCCGGGGAGCTGTTTTTT CASSSRGESGELFF
TRBD1 TRBJ1-4 - TRBV30 TGTGCCTGGACAGACAGGGGTAATGAAAAACTGTTTTTT CAWTDRGNEKLFF
- TRBJ1-1 - TRBV2 TGTGCCAGCAGTGTCGAGGTCCTGAACACTGAAGCTTTCTTT CASSVEVLNTEAFF
- TRBJ1-2 - TRBV2 TGTGCCAGCCGCCTTTATGGCTACACCTTC CASRLYGYTF
TRBD1 TRBJ1-2 once TRBV6-4 TGTGCCAGCAGTGACTCCAGGGGGGATGGCTACACCTTC CASSDSRGDGYTF
TRBD2 TRBJ2-3 - TRBV10-1 TGCGCCAGCAGTACCGGGACTAGCGGGGGACGCACAGATACGCAGTATTTT CASSTGTSGGRTDTQYF
TRBD2 TRBJ2-1 - TRBV19 TGTGCCAGTAGTATTAGGCAGCGGGGTATATATGAGCAGTTCTTC CASSIRQRGIYEQFF
- TRBJ2-5 - TRBV10-1 TGCGCCAGCATTCAGCAGGATCGAGAGACCCAGTACTTC CASIQQDRETQYF